This T cell receptor (beta chain) was identified in a study of human T cells and chemical hapten exposure. Overall study: Slight differences in pooled library volume were the main source of varying TCR yields across samples. Findings and limits, study-wide: No alteration of TCRs above 1 in 1000 frequency was seen with DPC sensitization.

The study's library attached unique molecular identifiers to single cDNA molecules. Original analysis: TCRs per sample had a median of approximately 88,000 and ranged from 23,224 to 690,600. MiXCR, applied by TCRdb to the 5' RACE reads, yields one record per CDR3 protein. These V and J calls rely on TCRdb rather than the paper's analysis. The sample shows 65,000 to 95,000 distinct CDR3 sequences, more than 7.5% of them seen only once. The V and J ends lost 4 bases and 10 bases, in that order; junction bases with no gene match: 12. The germline gives CDR1 SGHDT, CDR2 YYEEEE. CDR3 size: 17 residues. The template was total RNA from unfractionated whole blood. This clonotype was counted a few times. Antigen: not known.

This sequence was found in a male donor in good health. The rearrangement links TRBV5-6 to TRBJ1-6; 12 bases fit TRBD1. The CDR3 protein is CASSPPPGQGAKSPLHF. The CDR3 coding sequence is TGTGCCAGCAGCCCACCACCGGGACAGGGGGCCAAATCACCCCTCCACTTT.